Listed below are T cell receptor beta chains from one sample, sequenced in a study of blood T cell repertoires in COVID-19. Sequencing used immunoSEQ multiplex PCR; TCRdb keeps in-frame clones, though not all of them. Of a few hundred thousand clones listed, roughly nine tenths are singletons. Sample: PBMCs or T cells enriched from blood (not recorded which). All receptors derive from a woman aged 50 to 60 in a cohort exposed to, infected with or recovered from COVID-19 (not recorded which). The CDR3 runs from the conserved cysteine through the conserved F or W. Fields, in order: D gene, V gene, J gene, clone size, CDR3 protein, CDR3 DNA. D genes are given only for firm matches. Clone size, where shown, is once, few, many, or a class for clones that have expanded.

D gene: NA
V gene: TRBV12-3/TRBV12-4
J gene: TRBJ1-1
clone size: NA
CDR3 protein: CASSSTTGGAFF
CDR3 DNA: TGTGCCAGCAGTTCGACGACGGGGGGAGCTTTCTTT

D gene: TRBD1
V gene: TRBV7-6
J gene: TRBJ2-7
clone size: NA
CDR3 protein: CASSLAGTGGYEQYF
CDR3 DNA: TGTGCCAGCAGCTTAGCCGGGACAGGGGGCTACGAGCAGTACTTC

D gene: NA
V gene: TRBV4-1
J gene: TRBJ2-3
clone size: NA
CDR3 protein: CASEVAESTDTQYF
CDR3 DNA: TGCGCCAGCGAGGTGGCGGAGAGCACAGATACGCAGTATTTT

D gene: NA
V gene: TRBV11-2
J gene: TRBJ2-5
clone size: NA
CDR3 protein: CATVKETQYF
CDR3 DNA: TGTGCTACGGTGAAAGAGACCCAGTACTTC

D gene: NA
V gene: TRBV27
J gene: TRBJ2-7
clone size: NA
CDR3 protein: CASSPDQVHEQYF
CDR3 DNA: TGTGCCAGCAGCCCCGATCAGGTCCACGAGCAGTACTTC

D gene: NA
V gene: TRBV19
J gene: TRBJ1-2
clone size: once
CDR3 protein: CASFRTYYGYTF
CDR3 DNA: TGTGCCAGCTTTAGGACATACTATGGCTACACCTTC

D gene: NA
V gene: TRBV5-1
J gene: TRBJ2-3
clone size: NA
CDR3 protein: CASSLDPRADTQYF
CDR3 DNA: TGCGCCAGCAGCTTGGACCCGCGGGCAGATACGCAGTATTTT

D gene: TRBD1
V gene: TRBV7-2
J gene: TRBJ1-5
clone size: NA
CDR3 protein: CASSLSGTVYSNQPQHF
CDR3 DNA: TGTGCCAGCAGCTTATCCGGGACAGTCTATAGCAATCAGCCCCAGCATTTT

D gene: TRBD1
V gene: TRBV6-2/TRBV6-3
J gene: TRBJ1-2
clone size: NA
CDR3 protein: CASSLDRGYGYTF
CDR3 DNA: TGTGCCAGCAGTTTGGACAGGGGGTATGGCTACACCTTC

D gene: NA
V gene: TRBV12-2
J gene: TRBJ1-5
clone size: NA
CDR3 protein: CASRLGKKGARQNQPQHF
CDR3 DNA: TGTGCAAGTCGCTTAGGGAAGAAGGGGGCGAGGCAAAATCAGCCCCAGCATTTT

D gene: NA
V gene: TRBV7-8
J gene: TRBJ1-6
clone size: NA
CDR3 protein: CASSRRFLGDSPLHF
CDR3 DNA: TGTGCCAGCAGCCGTCGGTTCCTCGGGGATTCACCCCTCCACTTT

D gene: NA
V gene: TRBV24-1
J gene: TRBJ2-5
clone size: NA
CDR3 protein: CATSDGGRETQYF
CDR3 DNA: TGTGCCACCAGTGATGGAGGGAGGGAGACCCAGTACTTC

D gene: NA
V gene: TRBV7-8
J gene: TRBJ1-1
clone size: few
CDR3 protein: CASSLGARGTEAFF
CDR3 DNA: TGTGCCAGCAGCTTAGGGGCAAGGGGAACTGAAGCTTTCTTT

D gene: TRBD2
V gene: TRBV6-4
J gene: TRBJ2-2
clone size: NA
CDR3 protein: CASSPGLAGGPSTGELFF
CDR3 DNA: TGTGCCAGCAGCCCGGGACTAGCGGGGGGGCCGAGCACCGGGGAGCTGTTTTTT

D gene: NA
V gene: TRBV4-2
J gene: TRBJ2-1
clone size: NA
CDR3 protein: CASSPGFLDHGVEQFF
CDR3 DNA: TGTGCCAGCAGCCCAGGGTTCCTCGATCACGGTGTTGAGCAGTTCTTC

D gene: NA
V gene: TRBV6-5
J gene: TRBJ1-1
clone size: NA
CDR3 protein: CASRDDGAGGTEAFF
CDR3 DNA: TGTGCCAGCAGGGACGATGGGGCGGGGGGTACTGAAGCTTTCTTT

D gene: TRBD1
V gene: TRBV7-8
J gene: TRBJ1-5
clone size: once
CDR3 protein: CASSFRSGQASNQPQHF
CDR3 DNA: TGTGCCAGCAGCTTTCGGTCGGGACAGGCAAGCAATCAGCCCCAGCATTTT

D gene: TRBD1
V gene: TRBV3-1/TRBV3-2
J gene: TRBJ2-7
clone size: NA
CDR3 protein: CASSRDSRYAGQGAYEQYF
CDR3 DNA: TGTGCCAGCAGCCGCGACAGCCGGTATGCCGGACAGGGGGCCTACGAGCAGTACTTC

D gene: TRBD1
V gene: TRBV19
J gene: TRBJ2-5
clone size: NA
CDR3 protein: CASSPNRGRETQYF
CDR3 DNA: TGTGCCAGTAGCCCCAACAGGGGGCGGGAGACCCAGTACTTC

D gene: NA
V gene: TRBV7-9
J gene: TRBJ2-3
clone size: NA
CDR3 protein: CASSPSSIADTQYF
CDR3 DNA: TGTGCCAGCAGCCCTAGCAGCATCGCAGATACGCAGTATTTT

D gene: NA
V gene: TRBV30
J gene: TRBJ1-6
clone size: few
CDR3 protein: CAWSEPRSPLHF
CDR3 DNA: TGTGCCTGGAGTGAACCCAGGTCACCCCTCCACTTT

D gene: NA
V gene: TRBV27
J gene: TRBJ1-1
clone size: NA
CDR3 protein: CASRTRGTANTEAFF
CDR3 DNA: TGTGCCAGCAGGACCCGGGGGACGGCGAACACTGAAGCTTTCTTT

D gene: NA
V gene: TRBV11-3
J gene: TRBJ1-1
clone size: NA
CDR3 protein: CASSLGGEAFF
CDR3 DNA: TGTGCCAGCAGCTTAGGCGGAGAAGCTTTCTTT

D gene: NA
V gene: TRBV7-8
J gene: TRBJ1-5
clone size: NA
CDR3 protein: CASSLMAGRLVNQPQHF
CDR3 DNA: TGTGCCAGCAGCTTAATGGCAGGGAGGTTGGTCAATCAGCCCCAGCATTTT

D gene: NA
V gene: TRBV20-1
J gene: TRBJ2-2
clone size: NA
CDR3 protein: CSAIVSGELFF
CDR3 DNA: TGCAGTGCTATAGTGAGCGGGGAGCTGTTTTTT

D gene: TRBD1
V gene: TRBV2
J gene: TRBJ2-7
clone size: NA
CDR3 protein: CASSAGQGGNEQYF
CDR3 DNA: TGTGCCAGCAGTGCCGGACAGGGGGGGAACGAGCAGTACTTC

D gene: TRBD1
V gene: TRBV6-1
J gene: TRBJ2-7
clone size: NA
CDR3 protein: CASSEAGTGAAYEQYF
CDR3 DNA: TGTGCCAGCAGTGAAGCCGGGACAGGGGCGGCCTACGAGCAGTACTTC

D gene: NA
V gene: TRBV6-5
J gene: TRBJ2-7
clone size: NA
CDR3 protein: CASSYSTSVRYEQYF
CDR3 DNA: TGTGCCAGCAGTTACTCGACATCAGTACGCTACGAGCAGTACTTC

D gene: NA
V gene: TRBV19
J gene: TRBJ1-3
clone size: NA
CDR3 protein: CASSTSRGSGNTIYF
CDR3 DNA: TGTGCCAGTAGTACCTCGAGAGGATCTGGAAACACCATATATTTT

D gene: TRBD2
V gene: TRBV6-6
J gene: TRBJ2-7
clone size: NA
CDR3 protein: CASSLASGGTPYEQYF
CDR3 DNA: TGTGCCAGCAGCCTAGCTAGCGGGGGGACACCCTACGAGCAGTACTTC

D gene: NA
V gene: TRBV5-1
J gene: TRBJ1-1
clone size: NA
CDR3 protein: CASSPGAGSTEAFF
CDR3 DNA: TGCGCCAGCAGCCCCGGAGCGGGGAGCACTGAAGCTTTCTTT

D gene: NA
V gene: TRBV4-2
J gene: TRBJ1-6
clone size: NA
CDR3 protein: CASSREGPYNSPLHF
CDR3 DNA: TGTGCCAGCAGTCGGGAGGGGCCCTATAATTCACCCCTCCACTTT

D gene: NA
V gene: TRBV21-1
J gene: TRBJ2-7
clone size: once
CDR3 protein: CASSKGQKGDPDSPNQYSYEQYF
CDR3 DNA: TGTGCCAGCAGCAAAGGGCAGAAGGGCGATCCGGACAGTCCTAACCAATACTCCTACGAGCAGTACTTC

D gene: NA
V gene: TRBV2
J gene: TRBJ2-1
clone size: NA
CDR3 protein: CASSGGLPNEQFF
CDR3 DNA: TGTGCCAGCAGTGGGGGACTGCCCAATGAGCAGTTCTTC

D gene: NA
V gene: TRBV7-9
J gene: TRBJ2-7
clone size: NA
CDR3 protein: CASSPFESQRYEQYF
CDR3 DNA: TGTGCCAGCAGCCCTTTTGAGAGCCAGCGGTACGAGCAGTACTTC

D gene: TRBD1
V gene: TRBV19
J gene: TRBJ2-7
clone size: NA
CDR3 protein: CATTGQDYEQYF
CDR3 DNA: TGTGCCACTACGGGACAGGACTACGAGCAGTACTTC

D gene: NA
V gene: TRBV6-5
J gene: TRBJ1-5
clone size: NA
CDR3 protein: CASSPDRGSNQPQHF
CDR3 DNA: TGTGCCAGCTCTCCGGACAGAGGGAGCAATCAGCCCCAGCATTTT

D gene: NA
V gene: TRBV9
J gene: TRBJ1-6
clone size: NA
CDR3 protein: CASSVMSQPDNSPLHF
CDR3 DNA: TGTGCCAGCAGCGTTATGTCACAGCCTGATAATTCACCCCTCCACTTT

D gene: TRBD2
V gene: TRBV4-2
J gene: TRBJ2-1
clone size: few
CDR3 protein: CASSQDRARTSGGRNEQFF
CDR3 DNA: TGTGCCAGCAGCCAAGATCGAGCCAGGACTAGCGGGGGGCGCAATGAGCAGTTCTTC

D gene: NA
V gene: TRBV20-1
J gene: TRBJ1-2
clone size: NA
CDR3 protein: CSASTVRYGYTF
CDR3 DNA: TGCAGTGCTAGTACGGTTCGCTATGGCTACACCTTC

D gene: TRBD1
V gene: TRBV6-5
J gene: TRBJ1-1
clone size: NA
CDR3 protein: CASRPQGATNTEAFF
CDR3 DNA: TGTGCCAGCAGACCCCAGGGGGCCACGAACACTGAAGCTTTCTTT

D gene: NA
V gene: TRBV28
J gene: TRBJ1-2
clone size: NA
CDR3 protein: CASSQPGGGNYGYTF
CDR3 DNA: TGTGCCAGCAGCCAACCCGGGGGGGGTAACTATGGCTACACCTTC

D gene: TRBD1
V gene: TRBV28
J gene: TRBJ1-1
clone size: NA
CDR3 protein: CASSSPRTGRGVAFF
CDR3 DNA: TGTGCCAGCAGTTCCCCTCGGACAGGGCGGGGTGTAGCTTTCTTT

D gene: TRBD1
V gene: TRBV7-2
J gene: TRBJ2-7
clone size: NA
CDR3 protein: CASSADRGRYEQYF
CDR3 DNA: TGTGCCAGCAGCGCGGACAGGGGGCGATACGAGCAGTACTTC

D gene: TRBD1
V gene: TRBV5-4
J gene: TRBJ2-2
clone size: once
CDR3 protein: CASSFPQGRGRDTGELFF
CDR3 DNA: TGTGCCAGCAGCTTCCCCCAGGGCAGGGGGCGCGACACCGGGGAGCTGTTTTTT